This entry is about one T cell receptor (beta chain). TCR beta sequencing covered blood CD8+ and CD4+ T cells. TEMRA cells were FACS-enriched, unlike CD8+ and CD4+ T cells, which were negatively isolated. The sample is drawn from a study of CD8 T cells in Susac syndrome. With V trimmed by 3 bases and J by 3 bases, 5 bases remained unmatched. The CDR3 has 14 residues. Germline values: CDR1 DFQATT, CDR2 SNEGSKA (reference sequence). Random hexamers were used to reverse transcribe 0.5 to 1 ug of RNA. The CDR3 of TCR beta was amplified by immunoSEQ multiplex PCR across 54 Vbeta and 13 Jbeta. TCRdb fed the immunoSEQ multiplex PCR reads into MiXCR, producing one record per CDR3 protein. The sample includes 75,000 to 80,000 distinct CDR3 sequences, approximately 95% seen only once; the top ten take about 0.52%.

The chain carries TRBV20-1 and TRBJ2-3; 8 bases line up with TRBD2. The receptor comes from a human donor with Susac syndrome. Sequenced material: CD8+ T cells from PBMCs. The CDR3 sequence: CSASPSGPTDTQYF. The CDR3 region has the DNA TGCAGTGCTAGCCCTAGCGGGCCAACAGATACGCAGTATTTT.